A single sample gave rise to the 21 T cell receptor beta chains below, sequenced in a study of PD-1 blockade in classical Hodgkin lymphoma. The table came from immunoSEQ multiplex PCR; TCRdb's copy has only in-frame clones and leaves some out. This table holds 15,000 to 20,000 clones, 70% to 75% found once. Time point indicated: cycle 4 day 1 (C4D1), after six to seven weeks of nivolumab. The patients all showed relapse after autologous stem cell transplantation, while their brentuximab vedotin exposure varied. Purified CD4+ T cells were obtained from thawed PBMCs through magnetic negative selection. The sample consisted of CD4+ T cells from blood, taken before the fourth cycle of nivolumab. Source of these receptors: a human donor with classical Hodgkin lymphoma.

This clone was picked up a small number of times. CDR3 residues: CASSQGTNTDTQYF. CDR3 nucleotide sequence: TGTGCCAGTTCACAGGGTACGAACACAGATACGCAGTATTTT. This chain joins TRBV19 and TRBJ2-3; D is perhaps TRBD1 (6 bases). The CDR3 runs 14 residues. V was clipped by 8 bases and J by 2 bases, with 14 bases between them. Germline V gene sequence: CDR1 LNHDA, CDR2 SQIVND (reference sequence).

V and J are TRBV10-3 and TRBJ2-3; no reliable D call. Per the germline V gene, CDR1 is ENHRY and CDR2 is SYGVKD. The CDR3 consists of 13 residues. Trimming removed 0 bases from V and 3 bases from J, with 4 bases in between. In nucleotides, the CDR3 is TGTGCCATCAGTGAGTCTAAAACAGATACGCAGTATTTT. It encodes CAISESKTDTQYF.

In this sample, this clone turned up a few times. The chain carries TRBV5-4 and TRBJ2-7; 7 bases are shared with TRBD1. Per germline, CDR1 SGHNT and CDR2 YYREEE (reference sequence). This CDR3 comprises 15 residues. V was pared by 0 bases and J by 5 bases, with 8 bases of the junction left unmatched. The CDR3 spells CASSLEGTGAHEQYF. CDR3 nucleotides: TGTGCCAGCAGCTTGGAGGGAACAGGGGCGCACGAGCAGTACTTC.

The rearrangement links TRBV19 to TRBJ1-2; TRBD1 might be the D (5 bases). From germline, CDR1 is LNHDA and CDR2 SQIVND (reference sequence). This CDR3 is built from 14 residues. The V end was cut by 3 bases, the J end by 2 bases, with 10 bases between. The CDR3 DNA is TGTGCCAGTAGTATTGAGGACACAAACTATGGCTACACCTTC. It translates to CASSIEDTNYGYTF.

J is TRBJ2-7 and V is TRBV5-4, with a tentative D call TRBD2 (5 bases). Germline V gene data show CDR1 as SGHNT and CDR2 as YYREEE (reference sequence). The CDR3 totals 15 residues. Trimming took 1 base from V and 0 from J, leaving 11 bases between them. The CDR3 loop reads CASSLPPGSSYEQYF. CDR3 bases: TGTGCCAGCAGCTTGCCGCCGGGGAGCTCCTACGAGCAGTACTTC.

The chain combines TRBV2 with TRBJ1-2, with 8 bases fitting TRBD1. The CDR3 contains 13 residues. Germline V lookup: CDR1 SNHLY, CDR2 FYNNEI. V was pared by 6 bases and J by 4 bases, with 4 bases of the junction left unmatched. CDR3 coding DNA: TGTGCCAGCAGATCGACAGGGGTCTATGGCTACACCTTC. It encodes CASRSTGVYGYTF.

This chain joins TRBV19 and TRBJ2-6; D may be TRBD1 (5 bases). The CDR3 consists of 16 residues. V was clipped by 7 bases and J by 2 bases, with 15 bases between them. The germline CDR1 and CDR2 sequences are LNHDA and SQIVND (reference sequence). DNA of the CDR3: TGTGCCAGTACGAAAACCCAGGGCGCTGGGGCCAACGTCCTGACTTTC. Its protein product is CASTKTQGAGANVLTF.

The genes are TRBV27 and TRBJ1-2; tentative D call: TRBD1 (5 bases). Germline lookup yields CDR1 MNHEY and CDR2 SMNVEV (reference sequence). The CDR3 loop spans 13 amino acids. Trimming stripped 7 bases from V and 6 bases from J, with 15 bases between. CDR3 amino acids: CASKPSGTHGYTF. The CDR3 coding sequence is TGTGCCAGCAAACCTTCCGGGACGCATGGCTACACCTTC.

The gene calls are TRBV6-6 and TRBJ2-1; 11 nucleotides match TRBD2. Per the germline V gene, CDR1 is MNHNY and CDR2 is SVGAGI (reference sequence). The CDR3 is 15 amino acids. V lost 6 bases to trimming and J lost 7 bases; unmatched junction nucleotides: 8. CDR3 nucleotides: TGTGCCAGCAGCCAATTAGCGGGAGGGCTAAATGAGCAGTTCTTC. It codes for CASSQLAGGLNEQFF.

The rearrangement links TRBV19 to TRBJ1-2; TRBD1 aligns across 8 bases. With V trimmed by 7 bases and J by 4 bases, 11 bases remained unmatched. This CDR3 is built from 15 residues. CDR1 and CDR2 from the germline V gene are LNHDA and SQIVND (reference sequence). CDR3 coding DNA: TGTGCCAGTACCGACAGGCGGACAGGGATCTATGGCTACACCTTC. Its protein is CASTDRRTGIYGYTF.

The chain has TRBV4-3 and TRBJ1-2; possible D gene TRBD1, 5 bases. Germline CDR1 reads LGHNA; CDR2 reads YSLEER. The CDR3 is made up of 16 amino acids. Deletions cut 0 bases from V and 4 bases from J, with 15 bases between. CDR3 in DNA: TGCGCCAGCAGCCAAGATGGGACCGGGGGAACCTATGGCTACACCTTC. Amino acid sequence: CASSQDGTGGTYGYTF.

The chain is built from TRBV5-1 and TRBJ2-5; 7 positions match TRBD2. V lost 3 bases to trimming and J lost 2 bases; unmatched junction nucleotides: 10. The CDR3 totals 16 residues. Germline V gene sequence: CDR1 SGHRS, CDR2 YFSETQ. CDR3 bases: TGCGCCAGCAGCTCTACCCCCCCGGGACTACAAGAGACCCAGTACTTC. Amino acids: CASSSTPPGLQETQYF.

V gene TRBV5-5 combines with J gene TRBJ2-1; maybe TRBD1 (6 bases). Between the trimmed V and J ends, which lost 3 bases and 5 bases, there was a span of 15 bases. Germline V gives CDR1 SGHKS, CDR2 YYEKEE (reference sequence). This CDR3 comprises 15 residues. The DNA of the CDR3 is TGTGCCAGCAGCTGGGGACAAGGGGGACACAATGAGCAGTTCTTC. This gives the protein CASSWGQGGHNEQFF.

The V call is TRBV7-8, the J call TRBJ2-6, with 8 positions matching TRBD2. Per the germline V gene, CDR1 is SGHVS and CDR2 is FQNEAQ. The CDR3 runs 18 residues. V was pared by 5 bases and J by 0 bases, with 9 bases of the junction left unmatched. DNA of the CDR3: TGTGCCAGCAGCCCAAGCGGGGGCCTATACTCTGGGGCCAACGTCCTGACTTTC. It translates to CASSPSGGLYSGANVLTF.

V is TRBV9 and J is TRBJ1-5; D is unresolved. Germline values: CDR1 SGDLS, CDR2 YYNGEE. V lost 0 bases, J lost 0 bases, and 13 bases lay in between. This CDR3 spans 17 amino acids. CDR3 loop: CASSVVFEEDSNQPQHF. The CDR3 DNA reads as TGTGCCAGCAGCGTAGTTTTCGAGGAGGATAGCAATCAGCCCCAGCATTTT.

The gene calls are TRBV4-1 and TRBJ1-1; D remains unclear. V was trimmed by 1 base and J by 4 bases, leaving 7 bases between them. CDR3 length: 13 amino acids. Germline loops: CDR1 MGHRA, CDR2 YSYEKL. The CDR3 DNA reads as TGCGCCAGCAGCCAAGTTGGCCCCACTGAAGCTTTCTTT. Translation: CASSQVGPTEAFF.

V usage is TRBV19 and J usage is TRBJ1-1; D gene ambiguous. CDR3 size: 14 residues. Trimming shortened V by 3 bases and J by 1 base, and 9 bases separated the two germline ends. Germline CDR1 is LNHDA and CDR2 is SQIVND (reference sequence). The CDR3 reads CASSISQWNTEAFF. For the CDR3, the DNA is TGTGCCAGTAGTATTTCGCAATGGAACACTGAAGCTTTCTTT.

The chain carries TRBV7-6 and TRBJ1-1; the D is unclear. Trimming took 4 bases from V and 0 from J, leaving 6 bases between them. This CDR3 has 13 amino acids. The V gene's germline CDR1 is SGHVS and CDR2 FNYEAQ. CDR3 sequence reads: CASSSEMNTEAFF. The CDR3 bases are TGTGCCAGCAGCTCAGAGATGAACACTGAAGCTTTCTTT.

This sequence joins TRBV4-1 and TRBJ2-7, with 8 positions matching TRBD1. The CDR3 is 15 amino acids. Germline CDR1 MGHRA, CDR2 YSYEKL. J lost 4 bases, V lost 6 bases, and 11 bases had no gene match. The CDR3 here is CASRQQQGVAYEQYF. CDR3 DNA: TGCGCCAGCAGGCAACAACAGGGGGTGGCGTACGAGCAGTACTTC.

This clone occurred a few times. The chain recombines TRBV30 with TRBJ1-6; 8 nucleotides align to TRBD1. Germline V gene sequence: CDR1 GTSNPN, CDR2 SVGIG (reference sequence). Trimming removed 2 bases from V and 9 bases from J; junction bases left unmatched: 9. The CDR3 covers 15 residues. CDR3 in DNA: TGTGCCTGGAGTCACGGACAGGGAAGGAGTTCACCCCTCCACTTT. This gives the protein CAWSHGQGRSSPLHF.

The chain couples TRBV10-3 to TRBJ2-7, with 7 bases matching TRBD1. Per the germline V gene, CDR1 is ENHRY and CDR2 is SYGVKD. The CDR3 has 16 residues. Trimming removed 6 bases from V and 4 bases from J; junction bases left unmatched: 15. DNA for the CDR3: TGTGCCATCAGGGACCCGGGACAGCGAAAAGGTTACGAGCAGTACTTC. Its translation: CAIRDPGQRKGYEQYF.